Listed below are T cell receptor beta chains from one sample, sequenced in a study of PD-1 blockade in classical Hodgkin lymphoma. Assay: immunoSEQ multiplex PCR; the TCRdb copy retains only in-frame clones and omits some. The profile shows 70,000 or so clones, 93% of them singletons. Sequences were obtained from peripheral blood mononuclear cells (PBMCs). The receptors originated from a human donor with classical Hodgkin lymphoma. Both conserved end residues are part of each CDR3. A D gene is named only where the DNA matches it firmly. Clone size is given for some rows only: seen once, a few or many times, or a class if the clone is expanded.

d_call cdr3_length clone_size j_call v_call cdr3_aa cdr3_nt
TRBD1 13 NA TRBJ1-2 TRBV28 CASSLSRGQGYTF TGTGCCAGCAGTTTATCCAGGGGGCAAGGCTACACCTTC
NA 15 once TRBJ1-5 TRBV28 CASTRGSNSNQPQHF TGTGCCAGCACAAGGGGGAGTAATAGCAATCAGCCCCAGCATTTT
NA 14 NA TRBJ1-1 TRBV19 CASSSQGYSTEAFF TGTGCCAGTAGTTCCCAGGGGTATAGCACTGAAGCTTTCTTT
NA 15 NA TRBJ2-1 TRBV7-2 CASSRQGSGYNEQFF TGTGCCAGCAGCCGGCAGGGTAGCGGTTACAATGAGCAGTTCTTC
TRBD1 16 NA TRBJ2-6 TRBV19 CASSSSGGSGANVLTF TGTGCCAGTAGTTCCTCAGGGGGCTCTGGGGCCAACGTCCTGACTTTC
NA 13 NA TRBJ1-2 TRBV6-1 CASSLTGNYGYTF TGTGCCAGCAGCCTCACAGGGAACTATGGCTACACCTTC
NA 16 NA TRBJ2-7 TRBV19 CASSRGDSDYNYEQYF TGTGCCAGTAGTCGAGGGGACTCTGACTATAACTACGAGCAGTACTTC
NA 12 NA TRBJ1-2 TRBV12-5 CASGLTTGGYTF TGTGCTAGTGGTTTGACTACCGGAGGCTACACCTTC
NA 16 NA TRBJ1-2 TRBV28 CASSGNFGGGFYGYTF TGTGCCAGCAGCGGAAACTTTGGTGGGGGGTTCTATGGCTACACCTTC
TRBD2 16 NA TRBJ2-2 TRBV5-1 CATRRTSGPNTGELFF TGCGCCACCCGACGGACTAGCGGGCCGAACACCGGGGAGCTGTTTTTT
NA 15 NA TRBJ2-3 TRBV6-1 CASSGGGAGTDTQYF TGTGCCAGCAGTGGAGGGGGGGCCGGCACAGATACGCAGTATTTT
NA 14 NA TRBJ2-3 TRBV6-5 CASRIADGTDTQYF TGTGCCAGCAGGATAGCGGACGGCACAGATACGCAGTATTTT
TRBD1 14 NA TRBJ1-1 TRBV5-4 CASSFTGGGTEAFF TGTGCCAGCAGCTTTACAGGGGGAGGCACTGAAGCTTTCTTT
TRBD1 13 NA TRBJ2-7 TRBV6-5 CASSYRGPYEQYF TGTGCCAGCAGTTACAGGGGGCCCTACGAGCAGTACTTC
NA 13 NA TRBJ1-1 TRBV29-1 CSVEDQLDTEAFF TGCAGCGTTGAAGACCAACTGGACACTGAAGCTTTCTTT